The next 20 T cell receptor beta chains were all read from a single sample in a study of CD8 T cells in Susac syndrome. Reverse transcription used roughly 0.45 to 1 ug RNA and random hexamers. TCRdb fed the immunoSEQ multiplex PCR reads into MiXCR, producing one record per CDR3 protein. The sample has approximately 120,000 distinct CDR3 sequences, around 96% seen once. The sample taken for sequencing was CD4+ T cells from PBMCs. These receptors were obtained from a human donor in good health.

This clonotype was detected only a few times. This rearrangement joins TRBV5-1 to TRBJ2-3; the D call may be TRBD1 or TRBD2 (6 bases each). Trimming removed 0 bases from V and 2 bases from J, with 16 bases in between. Germline V gene data show CDR1 as SGHRS and CDR2 as YFSETQ. There are 17 residues in the CDR3. CDR3 sequence reads: CASSLASAGHITDTQYF. CDR3 nucleotide sequence: TGCGCCAGCAGCTTGGCTTCGGCGGGACATATCACAGATACGCAGTATTTT.

The chain couples TRBV12-3 or TRBV12-4 to TRBJ2-5; D is uncertain. CDR3 size: 14 residues. V lost 5 bases to trimming and J lost 4 bases, with 14 bases between them. The CDR3: CASSPGGPVETQYF. Here the CDR3 DNA reads TGTGCCAGCAGTCCCGGTGGGCCGGTAGAGACCCAGTACTTC.

The V and J genes are TRBV3-1 and TRBJ2-6; D might be TRBD1 (6 bases). Germline values: CDR1 LGHDT, CDR2 YNNKEL (reference sequence). CDR3 length: 15 residues. Trimming pared 4 bases from V and 2 bases from J, leaving 9 bases between. The CDR3 sequence: CASSPQGTGANVLTF. The CDR3 nucleotides are TGTGCCAGCAGCCCACAGGGAACTGGGGCCAACGTCCTGACTTTC.

This chain links TRBV7-9 with TRBJ1-1, with D unclear. The CDR3 is made up of 13 amino acids. Trimming removed 1 base from V and 8 bases from J, with 11 bases in between. CDR1 is SEHNR and CDR2 is FQNEAQ in the germline V gene (reference sequence). CDR3 sequence: CASSLEGATEAFF. In DNA form, the CDR3 reads TGTGCCAGCAGCTTAGAGGGCGCGACAGAAGCTTTCTTT.

CDR3 loop: CSVGTGQTNTEAFF. The DNA for the CDR3 is TGCAGCGTGGGAACGGGACAGACGAACACTGAAGCTTTCTTT. This chain links TRBV29-1 with TRBJ1-1; 7 bases match TRBD1. Germline CDR1 reads SQVTM; CDR2 reads ANQGSEA. The CDR3 runs 14 residues. V lost 6 bases, J lost 1 base, and 8 bases stayed unmatched.

The chain links TRBV5-1 to TRBJ2-7; 7 nucleotides line up with TRBD2. The CDR3 extends over 15 amino acids. V dropped 4 bases and J dropped 5; count of bases not matched to a gene: 12. Germline CDR1 SGHRS, CDR2 YFSETQ. CDR3 in DNA: TGCGCCAGCAGCATAGAGGCGTGGGCGGGAGACGAGCAGTACTTC. Its protein product is CASSIEAWAGDEQYF.

This chain joins TRBV10-3 and TRBJ2-5, with D perhaps matching TRBD1 (6 bases). CDR1 ENHRY and CDR2 SYGVKD come from the germline V gene. Trimming shortened V by 8 bases and J by 5 bases, and 15 bases separated the two germline ends. The CDR3 totals 13 residues. For the CDR3, the DNA is TGTGCCATCCAACAGGGTTTAGGGGAGACCCAGTACTTC. The encoded protein is CAIQQGLGETQYF.

The chain links TRBV5-6 to TRBJ1-5, with 8 bases fitting TRBD1. Germline V lookup: CDR1 SGHDT, CDR2 YYEEEE. Germline trimming cut 0 bases from V and 4 bases from J; bases unmatched to any gene: 6. This CDR3 comprises 16 residues. CDR3: CASSLGDRGWNQPQHF. CDR3 sequence (DNA): TGTGCCAGCAGCTTGGGCGACAGGGGCTGGAATCAGCCCCAGCATTTT.

J is TRBJ2-7 and V is TRBV6-5; no clear D. The V gene lost 2 bases and the J gene lost 3 bases, with 8 bases spanning the gap. This CDR3 spans 13 amino acids. Germline CDR1 MNHEY, CDR2 SVGAGI. The CDR3 loop reads CASSYDRIYEQYF. CDR3 sequence (DNA): TGTGCCAGCAGTTACGACCGAATCTACGAGCAGTACTTC.

This clonotype was seen once. This chain connects TRBV12-3 or TRBV12-4 to TRBJ1-1; D remains ambiguous. The CDR3 length is 15 residues. Trimming pared 7 bases from V and 5 bases from J, leaving 20 bases between. DNA for the CDR3: TGTGCCAGCAAAACGGGCCCCCCGGGTTCGACTGAAGCTTTCTTT. This sequence encodes CASKTGPPGSTEAFF.

This sequence joins TRBV4-2 and TRBJ2-3, with D perhaps TRBD2 (6 bases). V was cut by 4 bases and J by 3 bases, with 20 bases left in between. The CDR3 contains 17 residues. Germline CDR1 LGHNA, CDR2 YNFKEQ. CDR3 sequence (DNA): TGTGCCAGCAGCCTGCGGAGTTTAGCGGAGGGTACAGATACGCAGTATTTT. Translated, it gives CASSLRSLAEGTDTQYF.

The rearrangement joins TRBV30 to TRBJ2-5; D perhaps matches TRBD1 (5 bases). The CDR3 loop spans 13 amino acids. Germline V gives CDR1 GTSNPN, CDR2 SVGIG (reference sequence). V lost 4 bases and J 3 bases, leaving 12 bases between the germline ends. CDR3 bases: TGTGCCTGGACCGGACCGACAGAAGAGACCCAGTACTTC. Protein product: CAWTGPTEETQYF.

This chain connects TRBV29-1 to TRBJ1-2; tentatively, D is TRBD1 (6 bases). Per the germline V gene, CDR1 is SQVTM and CDR2 is ANQGSEA. The CDR3 runs to 12 residues. V lost 6 bases and J lost 5, with 13 bases in between. CDR3 nucleotide sequence: TGCAGCGTACGGACAGTAGGGTATGGCTACACCTTC. It is translated as CSVRTVGYGYTF.

V and J are TRBV5-1 and TRBJ2-7; 10 nucleotides agree with TRBD1. The V gene end was trimmed by 3 bases and the J gene end by 13 bases; junction bases not matched to a gene: 13. CDR1 and CDR2 from the germline V gene are SGHRS and YFSETQ. The CDR3 runs to 14 residues. The CDR3 DNA reads as TGCGCCAGCAGCTCGCCCGGGACAGGGGTGGTGCGCTACTTC. It codes for CASSSPGTGVVRYF.

In nucleotides, the CDR3 is TGCGCCAGCAGCTTGGAGGGGGAGTGGGGACAGCCCCAGCATTTT. This encodes CASSLEGEWGQPQHF. V gene TRBV5-1 combines with J gene TRBJ1-5; tentatively, D is TRBD1 (6 bases). The ends were cut back, 0 bases at V and 7 bases at J, with 14 bases in the middle. Germline V gene data show CDR1 as SGHRS and CDR2 as YFSETQ. This CDR3 is built from 15 residues.

The chain has TRBV4-3 and TRBJ2-3; D ambiguous. The CDR3 totals 14 residues. CDR1 and CDR2 (germline): LGHNA, YSLEER. The V gene lost 4 bases and the J gene lost 2 bases, with 10 bases spanning the gap. CDR3: CASSRDRFTDTQYF. DNA of the CDR3: TGCGCCAGCAGCCGCGACCGTTTCACAGATACGCAGTATTTT.

For the CDR3, the DNA is TGCAGTGCTAGAGATGAAAGCAATCAGCCCCAGCATTTT. Translating gives CSARDESNQPQHF. V usage is TRBV20-1 and J usage is TRBJ1-5; no definite D call. V was cut by 0 bases and J by 1 base, with 4 bases left in between. The CDR3 totals 13 residues. Germline V gene lookup returns CDR1 DFQATT and CDR2 SNEGSKA (reference sequence).

The V gene is TRBV4-1, the J gene TRBJ2-2, with 9 bases matching TRBD1. V trimming: 4 bases; J trimming: 6 bases; junction bases outside the gene matches: 9. Germline V gives CDR1 MGHRA, CDR2 YSYEKL. This CDR3 region has 16 residues. Here the CDR3 DNA reads TGCGCCAGCAGCCCCCGGGACAGGGCGGCAGCCGGGGAGCTGTTTTTT. Translation gives CASSPRDRAAAGELFF.

The chain employs TRBV29-1 and TRBJ2-7; 10 bases match TRBD1. The junction had 12 bases not matched to a gene; V was cut back by 0 bases and J by 7 bases. The CDR3 contains 16 residues. Germline V gene sequence: CDR1 SQVTM, CDR2 ANQGSEA. The CDR3 loop reads CSVEEGQAGQGYEQYF. CDR3 coding DNA: TGCAGCGTTGAAGAAGGCCAGGCGGGACAGGGGTATGAGCAGTACTTC.

The rearrangement links TRBV6-5 to TRBJ1-2; D possibly corresponds to TRBD1 (6 bases). Trimming removed 6 bases from V and 7 bases from J, with 15 bases in between. Germline values: CDR1 MNHEY, CDR2 SVGAGI. The CDR3 length is 13 residues. In nucleotides, the CDR3 is TGTGCCAGCAGCTACACCGGGACACTTGGCTACACCTTC. Amino acids: CASSYTGTLGYTF.